This T cell receptor beta chain was identified in a study of cytomegalovirus exposure and HLA in healthy donors. CDR1 and CDR2 from the germline V gene are SGDLS and YYNGEE. The trim removed 3 bases at V and 6 bases at J, leaving 6 bases unmatched. The CDR3 loop spans 14 amino acids. Overall study findings and caveats: Owing to their indistinguishability, certain V segments, notably TRBV6-2 and TRBV6-3, were excluded.

A remark on this clone: Its antigen is undetermined.

With 60 Vbeta and 13 Jbeta primers, the PCR was carried out. Sequencing used immunoSEQ multiplex PCR; TCRdb keeps in-frame clones, though not all of them. The sample has 100,000 or so clones, approximately 84% seen once. V usage is TRBV9 and J usage is TRBJ2-1; 7 bases align to TRBD2. The sequencing input was PBMCs. This TCR came from a male donor in good health and CMV-seronegative. The CDR3 sequence: CASSDSGRGNEQFF. In DNA form, the CDR3 reads TGTGCCAGCAGCGATAGCGGGCGGGGCAATGAGCAGTTCTTC.